This entry lists 26 T cell receptor beta chains sequenced from one sample in a study of blood T cell repertoires in COVID-19. Libraries were prepared by immunoSEQ multiplex PCR; TCRdb keeps only in-frame clonotypes and omits some of them. The sample lists 95,000 to 100,000 clones, 70% to 85% occurring once. Specimen: peripheral blood. These receptors came from a human donor in a cohort sampled during active COVID-19.

This clone has only a few counts. This rearrangement joins TRBV3-1 (or the pseudogene TRBV3-2) to TRBJ2-7; 8 positions agree with TRBD1. Germline V lookup: CDR1 LGHDT, CDR2 YNNKEL (reference sequence). This CDR3 region has 12 residues. With 7 bases clipped from V and 7 bases from J, the junction kept 6 bases outside the gene matches. The CDR3 DNA reads as TGTGCCAGCACCCAGGGGGCCGGGGAGCAGTACTTC. It codes for CASTQGAGEQYF.

The rearrangement uses TRBV6-5 and TRBJ2-3; tentative D call: TRBD2 (6 bases). The CDR3 sequence is 14 residues long. Trimming removed 8 bases at V and 4 bases at J, with 16 bases between. The germline CDR1 and CDR2 sequences are MNHEY and SVGAGI. In DNA, the CDR3 is TGTGCCAGCGGGGACTTCCTGTTAGCAGATACGCAGTATTTT. Translated, it gives CASGDFLLADTQYF.

This clone was counted once. This chain links TRBV7-9 with TRBJ2-5, with 10 bases fitting TRBD2. V lost 5 bases and J lost 3; bases outside the gene matches: 6. CDR3 size: 15 residues. Germline V gene data show CDR1 as SEHNR and CDR2 as FQNEAQ (reference sequence). In DNA, the CDR3 is TGTGCCAGCAGCGCAGCTAGCGGGGGTAAAGAGACCCAGTACTTC. Translated: CASSAASGGKETQYF.

This rearrangement joins TRBV12-3 or TRBV12-4 to TRBJ1-2; D might be TRBD1 (5 bases). V was cut by 1 base and J by 4 bases, with 7 bases left in between. The CDR3 extends over 13 amino acids. In DNA, the CDR3 is TGTGCCAGCAGTTTAGTAGGGGTCTATGGCTACACCTTC. Amino acids: CASSLVGVYGYTF.

The chain carries TRBV15 and TRBJ1-3; D is unclear. The CDR3 totals 15 residues. V lost 0 bases and J 2 bases, leaving 8 bases between the germline ends. The germline CDR1 and CDR2 sequences are LNHNV and YYDKDF (reference sequence). DNA of the CDR3: TGTGCCACCAGCAGAGAATCTGGGCCTGGAAACACCATATATTTT. This translates into CATSRESGPGNTIYF.

A few counts support this clone. The gene calls are TRBV7-2 and TRBJ2-7; D is possibly TRBD2 (6 bases). CDR1 is SGHTA, CDR2 FQGNSA, per germline. The CDR3 extends over 12 amino acids. Trimming left V 8 bases short and J 3 bases short, with 11 bases between. CDR3 residues: CASGGDYYEQYF. In nucleotides, the CDR3 is TGTGCCAGCGGCGGGGATTACTACGAGCAGTACTTC.

The genes are TRBV24-1 and TRBJ2-5, with 10 bases lining up with TRBD2. The CDR3 loop spans 15 amino acids. The germline V gene has CDR1 KGHDR and CDR2 SFDVKD. The V segment lost 5 bases and the J segment 3 bases; nucleotides outside the gene matches: 5. The CDR3: CATSGSGTSEETQYF. The DNA of the CDR3 is TGTGCCACCAGTGGTTCCGGGACTAGCGAAGAGACCCAGTACTTC.

J is TRBJ1-1 and V is TRBV12-3 or TRBV12-4; D remains ambiguous. The CDR3 consists of 12 residues. Deletions cut 3 bases from V and 5 bases from J, with 7 bases between. The DNA for the CDR3 is TGTGCCAGCAGTTTCCGGCGGACTGAAGCTTTCTTT. Protein: CASSFRRTEAFF.

The chain links TRBV4-1 to TRBJ2-1; TRBD1 matches at 8 bases. The germline V gene encodes CDR1 MGHRA and CDR2 YSYEKL. This CDR3 contains 16 residues. Unmatched junction bases numbered 5, after V lost 2 bases and J lost 2 bases. CDR3 loop: CASSQSGTGPYNEQFF. The DNA of the CDR3 is TGCGCCAGCAGCCAAAGTGGGACAGGCCCCTACAATGAGCAGTTCTTC.

V usage is TRBV6-2 or TRBV6-3 and J usage is TRBJ1-2, with D perhaps TRBD1 (5 bases). There are 13 residues in the CDR3. Germline CDR1 reads MNHEY; CDR2 reads SVGEGT. Trimming took off 0 bases at V and 8 bases at J, with 10 bases between the two ends. The chain's CDR3 is CASSYSGGGGYTF. The CDR3 nucleotides read TGTGCCAGCAGTTACTCTGGCGGGGGAGGCTACACCTTC.

V is TRBV7-2 and J is TRBJ1-1; 10 nucleotides align to TRBD1. The CDR3 runs 14 residues. Germline-derived CDR1 and CDR2 are SGHTA and FQGNSA. V was pared by 1 base and J by 10 bases, with 6 bases of the junction left unmatched. The DNA of the CDR3 is TGTGCCAGCAGCTTAGGCGGAAGGACAGGGGGAGCTTTCTTT. Translated, it gives CASSLGGRTGGAFF. Full variable domain (outside the CDR3, taken from reference TRBV7-2 and TRBJ1-1): GAGVSQSPSNKVTEKGKDVELRCDPISGHTALYWYRQSLGQGLEFLIYFQGNSAPDKSGLPSDRFSAERTGGSVSTLTIQRTQQEDSAVYLCASSLGGRTGGAFFGQGTRLTVV.

The J gene is TRBJ1-5, the V gene TRBV28; D possibly corresponds to TRBD1 (6 bases). Trimming removed 2 bases from V and 0 bases from J, with 14 bases in between. This CDR3 comprises 17 residues. In germline, CDR1 is MDHEN, CDR2 SYDVKM. The CDR3 sequence: CASSLGQGIYSNQPQHF. The DNA for the CDR3 is TGTGCCAGCAGTTTAGGGCAGGGGATATATAGCAATCAGCCCCAGCATTTT.

The rearrangement links TRBV11-3 to TRBJ2-2; TRBD1 might be the D (6 bases). The CDR3 is 17 amino acids. Between the trimmed V and J ends, which lost 3 bases and 0 bases, there was a span of 14 bases. Germline V lookup: CDR1 SGHNT, CDR2 YENEEA. The chain's CDR3 is CASSFAGERANTGELFF. CDR3 DNA sequence: TGTGCCAGCAGCTTCGCAGGGGAACGAGCGAACACCGGGGAGCTGTTTTTT.

The chain is built from TRBV5-1 and TRBJ2-1; 14 bases map to TRBD2. Germline lookup yields CDR1 SGHRS and CDR2 YFSETQ. The junction had 8 bases not matched to a gene; V was cut back by 4 bases and J by 11 bases. The CDR3 loop spans 15 amino acids. CDR3 sequence: CASSTAGTSGSKQFF. CDR3 in DNA: TGCGCCAGCAGCACAGCCGGGACTAGCGGGAGCAAGCAGTTCTTC.

J is TRBJ2-1 and V is TRBV5-1, with 7 bases identical to TRBD2. Germline loops: CDR1 SGHRS, CDR2 YFSETQ. CDR3 length equals 15 residues. V trimming: 4 bases; J trimming: 7 bases; junction bases outside the gene matches: 11. The CDR3 sequence: CASSLTAGVKNEQFF. The CDR3 DNA reads as TGCGCCAGCAGCCTGACGGCGGGAGTAAAGAATGAGCAGTTCTTC.

This clone was observed a handful of times. V is TRBV5-1 and J is TRBJ2-1, with D perhaps matching TRBD1 (5 bases). The length of the CDR3 is 14 residues. Trimming removed 7 bases from V and 7 bases from J, with 18 bases in between. Per the germline V gene, CDR1 is SGHRS and CDR2 is YFSETQ. The CDR3 region is CASGQGAGRNEQFF. The CDR3 region has the DNA TGCGCCAGCGGCCAAGGGGCAGGGCGGAATGAGCAGTTCTTC. The entire variable domain, with the rest obtained from reference TRBV5-1 and TRBJ2-1, is as follows: KAGVTQTPRYLIKTRGQQVTLSCSPISGHRSVSWYQQTPGQGLQFLFEYFSETQRNKGNFPGRFSGRQFSNSRSEMNVSTLELGDSALYLCASGQGAGRNEQFFGPGTRLTVL.

CDR3 coding DNA: TGCGCCAGCAGTGATATCAGGGTACCCTACGAGCAGTACTTC. Amino acids: CASSDIRVPYEQYF. The chain recombines TRBV10-1 with TRBJ2-7; a weak D match, TRBD1 (5 bases). Trimming removed 3 bases at V and 2 bases at J, with 11 bases between. The CDR3 has 14 amino acids. Germline V CDR1 and CDR2: WNHNN, SYGVQD (reference sequence).

This sequence joins TRBV29-1 and TRBJ1-3, with D unclear. The CDR3 length is 13 residues. Germline V gene data show CDR1 as SQVTM and CDR2 as ANQGSEA. The CDR3 protein is CSASSNSGNTIYF. CDR3 sequence (DNA): TGCAGTGCCTCGAGTAACTCTGGAAACACCATATATTTT.

The V and J genes are TRBV28 and TRBJ2-6; possibly TRBD2 for D (7 bases). V lost 5 bases and J lost 1, with 18 bases in between. The CDR3 totals 18 residues. Germline CDR1 is MDHEN and CDR2 is SYDVKM. CDR3 sequence reads: CASSGRGDRSSGANVLTF. The CDR3 DNA reads as TGTGCCAGCAGTGGGAGGGGGGATCGGAGTTCTGGGGCCAACGTCCTGACTTTC.

This chain joins TRBV28 and TRBJ1-1; D possibly corresponds to TRBD1 (6 bases). V was shortened by 7 bases and J by 0 bases, with 15 bases between the two germline ends. The CDR3 loop spans 15 amino acids. Germline CDR1 is MDHEN and CDR2 is SYDVKM. The CDR3 here is CASTLEGVMNTEAFF. CDR3 nucleotides: TGTGCCAGCACCCTCGAGGGGGTAATGAACACTGAAGCTTTCTTT.

This clone was observed once. The genes are TRBV28 and TRBJ2-7, with 10 bases matching TRBD2. From germline, CDR1 is MDHEN and CDR2 SYDVKM. There are 14 residues in the CDR3. J gave up 3 bases and V 5 bases, and 4 bases lay outside the gene matches. CDR3: CASSALAGVYEQYF. The CDR3 DNA sequence: TGTGCCAGCAGTGCCCTAGCGGGAGTCTACGAGCAGTACTTC.

This clone was seen only a few times. V usage is TRBV6-5 and J usage is TRBJ1-1; perhaps TRBD1 as D (6 bases). Trimming removed 5 bases at V and 0 bases at J, with 13 bases between. The germline gives CDR1 MNHEY, CDR2 SVGAGI. This CDR3 has 15 residues. CDR3 protein: CASSPFGDMNTEAFF. DNA of the CDR3: TGTGCCAGCAGTCCTTTTGGGGACATGAACACTGAAGCTTTCTTT.

This sequence joins TRBV5-5 and TRBJ1-2, with 7 bases identical to TRBD1. Per the germline V gene, CDR1 is SGHKS and CDR2 is YYEKEE (reference sequence). The CDR3 covers 19 residues. J was trimmed by 2 bases and V by 4 bases; bases with no gene match: 20. For the CDR3, the DNA is TGTGCCAGCAGCCTAAGTTATAGCGGGACAGCTGCGCTAAACTATGGCTACACCTTC. Its translation: CASSLSYSGTAALNYGYTF.

This clone has only one observation. This CDR3 is CASSLEPGSRNEKLFF. The CDR3 DNA reads TGCGCCAGCAGCTTGGAACCGGGGAGCCGTAATGAAAAACTGTTTTTT. The V call is TRBV5-1, the J call TRBJ1-4, with unresolved D. Deletions cut 0 bases from V and 4 bases from J, with 13 bases between. Germline assignment: CDR1 SGHRS and CDR2 YFSETQ. There are 16 residues in the CDR3.

V gene TRBV6-5 combines with J gene TRBJ2-2; D is unclear. Germline V gene lookup returns CDR1 MNHEY and CDR2 SVGAGI. Deletions cut 9 bases from V and 9 bases from J, with 11 bases between. This CDR3 is 11 amino acids long. The CDR3 nucleotides read TGTGCCAGTTCGCTAAATCGGGAGCTGTTTTTT. This encodes CASSLNRELFF.

This clone was seen just once. V is TRBV20-1 and J is TRBJ2-1; tentatively, D is TRBD1 (5 bases). Germline CDR1 and CDR2: DFQATT and SNEGSKA (reference sequence). V lost 7 bases, J lost 7 bases, and 11 bases lay in between. The CDR3 contains 11 residues. The CDR3, as DNA: TGCAGTGGGACACAATGGAATGAGCAGTTCTTC. This translates into CSGTQWNEQFF.